This TCR beta chain was recorded in a study of blood T cell repertoires in COVID-19. Whole-study context: Acute-phase and convalescent COVID-19 samples originated in the United States, Italy and Spain. T cells, B-cell-depleted T cells, or PBMCs supplied cDNA or gDNA.

CDR1 and CDR2 (germline): SGHRS, YFSETQ. Trimming removed 0 bases at V and 4 bases at J, with 14 bases between. The CDR3 runs to 17 residues. In the original processing: Amplification with reference gene primers provided the estimates of nucleated cell counts. Libraries were prepared by immunoSEQ multiplex PCR; TCRdb keeps only in-frame clonotypes and omits some of them. V, J and clone size derive from that table, while D and trimming were established from the DNA sequence. The table shows approximately 150,000 clones, with 80% to 90% occurring only once. The specimen was peripheral blood. This sequence was found in a man younger than 30 with COVID-19, enrolled during active disease. This chain connects TRBV5-1 to TRBJ2-6, with a weak D call TRBD1 (5 bases). CDR3 nucleotide sequence: TGCGCCAGCAGCTTGGGACAGCATCCCGCCGGGGCCAACGTCCTGACTTTC. Translating gives CASSLGQHPAGANVLTF.